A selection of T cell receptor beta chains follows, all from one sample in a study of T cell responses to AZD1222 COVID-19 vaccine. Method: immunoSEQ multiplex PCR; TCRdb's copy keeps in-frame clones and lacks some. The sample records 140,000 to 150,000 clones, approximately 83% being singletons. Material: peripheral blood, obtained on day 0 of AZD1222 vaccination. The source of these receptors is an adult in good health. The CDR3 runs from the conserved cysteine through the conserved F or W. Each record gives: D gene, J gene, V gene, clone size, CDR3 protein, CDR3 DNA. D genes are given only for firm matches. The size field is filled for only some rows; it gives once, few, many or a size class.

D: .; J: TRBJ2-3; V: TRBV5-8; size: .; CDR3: CASSPSADTQYF; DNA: TGTGCCAGCAGCCCCTCCGCAGATACGCAGTATTTT
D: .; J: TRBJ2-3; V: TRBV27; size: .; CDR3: CASSSLTSWDTQYF; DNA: TGTGCCAGCAGCTCTCTCACTAGTTGGGATACGCAGTATTTT
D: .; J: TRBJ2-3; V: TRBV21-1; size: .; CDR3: CASSKGGADTQYF; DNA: TGTGCCAGCAGCAAAGGGGGCGCAGATACGCAGTATTTT
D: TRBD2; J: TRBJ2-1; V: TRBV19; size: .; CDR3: CASSIGAGGHEQFF; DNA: TGTGCCAGTAGTATAGGAGCGGGGGGGCATGAGCAGTTCTTC
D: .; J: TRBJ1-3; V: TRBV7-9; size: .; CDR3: CASSLVIQLISGNTIYF; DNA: TGTGCCAGCAGCTTAGTAATCCAGTTGATCTCTGGAAACACCATATATTTT
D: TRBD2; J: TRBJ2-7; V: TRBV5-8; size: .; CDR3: CASSRGLAAEQYF; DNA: TGTGCCAGCAGCAGGGGACTAGCGGCCGAGCAGTACTTC
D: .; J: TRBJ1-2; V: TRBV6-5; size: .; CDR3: CASSTVEGYTF; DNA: TGTGCCAGCAGCACAGTAGAAGGCTACACCTTC
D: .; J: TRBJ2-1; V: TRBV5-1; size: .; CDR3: CATKTGNSYNEQFF; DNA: TGCGCCACCAAAACCGGGAACTCCTACAATGAGCAGTTCTTC
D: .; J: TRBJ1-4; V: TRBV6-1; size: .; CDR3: CASSELTVGNEKLFF; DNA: TGTGCCAGCAGTGAACTAACAGTGGGCAATGAAAAACTGTTTTTT
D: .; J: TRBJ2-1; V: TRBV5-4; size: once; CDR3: CASSAPSENEQFF; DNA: TGTGCCAGCAGCGCTCCCTCTGAGAATGAGCAGTTCTTC
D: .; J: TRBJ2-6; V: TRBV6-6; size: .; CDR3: CASSLWTRAYSGANVLTF; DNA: TGTGCCAGCAGTCTTTGGACACGGGCTTACTCTGGGGCCAACGTCCTGACTTTC
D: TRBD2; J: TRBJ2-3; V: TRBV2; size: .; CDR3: CASRRTSGRPYTDTQYF; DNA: TGTGCCAGCAGAAGGACTAGCGGGAGACCTTACACAGATACGCAGTATTTT
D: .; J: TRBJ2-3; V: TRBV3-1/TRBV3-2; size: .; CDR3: CASSQELAVSTDTQYF; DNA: TGTGCCAGCAGCCAAGAACTGGCGGTTAGCACAGATACGCAGTATTTT
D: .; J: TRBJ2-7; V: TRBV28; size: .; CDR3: CASGGNRGTMKEQYF; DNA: TGTGCCAGCGGGGGTAATAGGGGTACTATGAAGGAGCAGTACTTC
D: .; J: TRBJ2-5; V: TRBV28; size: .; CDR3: CASSKFRQRRETQYF; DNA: TGTGCCAGCAGTAAATTTCGACAGCGCCGAGAGACCCAGTACTTC
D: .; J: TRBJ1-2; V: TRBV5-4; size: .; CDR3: CASSLALEDGYTF; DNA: TGTGCCAGCAGCTTGGCCTTAGAGGATGGCTACACCTTC
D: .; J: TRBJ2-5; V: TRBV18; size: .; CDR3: CASSPALGQQVLVPKETQYF; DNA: TGTGCCAGCTCACCCGCGCTCGGACAGCAGGTCTTGGTCCCTAAAGAGACCCAGTACTTC
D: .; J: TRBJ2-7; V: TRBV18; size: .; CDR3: CASSLLGGGGTYEQYF; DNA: TGTGCCAGCTCACTGCTGGGGGGCGGGGGAACCTACGAGCAGTACTTC
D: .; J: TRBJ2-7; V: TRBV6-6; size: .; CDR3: CASSRFGTSGRYEQYF; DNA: TGTGCCAGCAGTCGATTCGGGACATCTGGACGCTACGAGCAGTACTTC
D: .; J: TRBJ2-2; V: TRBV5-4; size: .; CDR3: CASSFGGTGELFF; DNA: TGTGCCAGCAGCTTTGGGGGAACCGGGGAGCTGTTTTTT
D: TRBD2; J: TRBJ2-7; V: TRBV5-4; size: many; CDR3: CASSRDGGSKAYEQYF; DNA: TGTGCCAGCAGCCGCGACGGGGGGTCGAAGGCGTACGAGCAGTACTTC
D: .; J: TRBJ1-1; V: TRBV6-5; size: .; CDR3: CASSYSSIRGAEAFF; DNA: TGTGCCAGCAGTTACTCGAGCATCAGGGGCGCTGAAGCTTTCTTT
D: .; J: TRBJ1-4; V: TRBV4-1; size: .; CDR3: CASSPLPGWEKLFF; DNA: TGCGCCAGCAGCCCTCTCCCAGGGTGGGAAAAACTGTTTTTT
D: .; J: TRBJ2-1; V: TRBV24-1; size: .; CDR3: CATGSPGRAGNEQFF; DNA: TGTGCCACCGGGAGCCCGGGACGCGCGGGGAATGAGCAGTTCTTC
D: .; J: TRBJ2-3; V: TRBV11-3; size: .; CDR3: CASSSPRGADTQYF; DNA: TGTGCCAGCAGCTCGCCCAGGGGTGCAGATACGCAGTATTTT
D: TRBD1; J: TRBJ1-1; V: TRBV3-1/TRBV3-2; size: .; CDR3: CASSQNTPGGEGVNTEAFF; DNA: TGTGCCAGCAGCCAAAATACTCCAGGGGGGGAAGGGGTGAACACTGAAGCTTTCTTT
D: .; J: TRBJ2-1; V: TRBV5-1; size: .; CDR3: CASSLANGWEQFF; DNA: TGCGCCAGCAGCTTGGCCAATGGCTGGGAGCAGTTCTTC
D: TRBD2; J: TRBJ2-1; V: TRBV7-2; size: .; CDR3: CASSPSGGRSNEQFF; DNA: TGTGCCAGCAGCCCGTCGGGGGGAAGGTCCAATGAGCAGTTCTTC
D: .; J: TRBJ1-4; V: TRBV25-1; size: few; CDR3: CASSGLWGANEKLFF; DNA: TGTGCCAGCAGTGGGTTGTGGGGGGCTAATGAAAAACTGTTTTTT
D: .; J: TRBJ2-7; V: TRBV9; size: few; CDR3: CASNEAGGYEQYF; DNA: TGTGCCAGCAATGAGGCAGGGGGGTACGAGCAGTACTTC
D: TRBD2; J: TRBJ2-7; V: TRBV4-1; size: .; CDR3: CASSQIGGGSYEQYF; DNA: TGCGCCAGCAGCCAGATTGGGGGGGGTAGCTACGAGCAGTACTTC
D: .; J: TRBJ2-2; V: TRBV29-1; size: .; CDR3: CSVSGLGPGELFF; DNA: TGCAGCGTTTCCGGCCTCGGACCCGGGGAGCTGTTTTTT
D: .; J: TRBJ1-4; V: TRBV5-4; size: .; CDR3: CASSLDLARNEKLFF; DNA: TGTGCCAGCAGCTTGGACTTGGCTCGTAATGAAAAACTGTTTTTT
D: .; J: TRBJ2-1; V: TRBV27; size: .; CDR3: CASSPPLGNEQFF; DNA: TGTGCCAGCAGTCCCCCCCTTGGAAATGAGCAGTTCTTC
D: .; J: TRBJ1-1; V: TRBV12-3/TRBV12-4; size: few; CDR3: CASRREGPEAFF; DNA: TGTGCCAGCAGGAGGGAGGGACCTGAAGCTTTCTTT
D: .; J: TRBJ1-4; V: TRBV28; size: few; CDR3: CASSPPYGAGEKLFF; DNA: TGTGCCAGCAGTCCCCCCTATGGGGCGGGCGAAAAACTGTTTTTT
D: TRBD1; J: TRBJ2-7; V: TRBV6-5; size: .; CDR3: CASSRDRGASEQYF; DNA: TGTGCCAGCAGTCGGGACAGGGGGGCCTCCGAGCAGTACTTC
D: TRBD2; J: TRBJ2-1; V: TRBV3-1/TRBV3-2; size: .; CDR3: CASSQERTRHNEQFF; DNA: TGTGCCAGCAGCCAAGAAAGGACTAGGCACAATGAGCAGTTCTTC
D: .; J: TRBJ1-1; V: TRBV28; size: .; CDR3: CASSFVEGTEAFF; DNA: TGTGCCAGCAGTTTTGTTGAGGGCACTGAAGCTTTCTTT
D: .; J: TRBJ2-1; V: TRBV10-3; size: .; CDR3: CAISLEWGYEQFF; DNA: TGTGCCATCAGCCTTGAGTGGGGCTATGAGCAGTTCTTC
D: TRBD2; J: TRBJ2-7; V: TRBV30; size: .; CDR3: CAWSGGLAGEQYF; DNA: TGTGCCTGGAGTGGGGGACTAGCGGGGGAGCAGTACTTC
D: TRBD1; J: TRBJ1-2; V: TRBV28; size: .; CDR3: CASRGTGPVGYTF; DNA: TGTGCCAGCAGGGGGACAGGTCCGGTGGGCTACACCTTC
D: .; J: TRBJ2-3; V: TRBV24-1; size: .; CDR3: CATSSTTEDTQYF; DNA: TGTGCCACCAGTTCTACGACGGAGGATACGCAGTATTTT
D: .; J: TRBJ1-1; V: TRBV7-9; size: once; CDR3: CASSLGSLATEAFF; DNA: TGTGCCAGCAGCTTAGGGAGTCTGGCCACTGAAGCTTTCTTT
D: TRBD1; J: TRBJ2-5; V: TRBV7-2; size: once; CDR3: CASSLARDRAIQETQYF; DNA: TGTGCCAGCAGCTTAGCGAGGGACAGGGCCATCCAAGAGACCCAGTACTTC